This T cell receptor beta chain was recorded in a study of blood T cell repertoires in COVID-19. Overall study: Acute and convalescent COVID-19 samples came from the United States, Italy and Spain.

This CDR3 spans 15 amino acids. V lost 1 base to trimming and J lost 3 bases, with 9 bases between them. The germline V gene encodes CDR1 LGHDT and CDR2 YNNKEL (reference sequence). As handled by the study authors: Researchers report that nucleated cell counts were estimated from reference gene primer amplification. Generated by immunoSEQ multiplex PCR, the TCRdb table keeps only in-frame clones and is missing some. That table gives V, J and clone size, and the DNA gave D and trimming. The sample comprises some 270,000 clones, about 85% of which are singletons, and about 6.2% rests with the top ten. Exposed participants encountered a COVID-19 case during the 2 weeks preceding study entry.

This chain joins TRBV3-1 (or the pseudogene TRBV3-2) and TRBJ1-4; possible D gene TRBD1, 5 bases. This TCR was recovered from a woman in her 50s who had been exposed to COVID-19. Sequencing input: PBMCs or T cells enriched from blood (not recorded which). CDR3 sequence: CASSQAYRSNEKLFF. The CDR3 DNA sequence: TGTGCCAGCAGCCAAGCGTACAGGTCTAATGAAAAACTGTTTTTT.